This entry is about one T cell receptor (beta chain). Its target is unknown. The data stem from a study of T cells after yellow fever vaccination. Study conclusions and caveats: Most primary-vaccination clones recurred post-booster (under 98% CD4, 85% to 90% CD8). Peak timing came faster in the weaker secondary response, day 5 versus 15.

Germline V CDR1 and CDR2: SGHRS, YFSETQ. This CDR3 has 13 amino acids. V lost 4 bases to trimming and J lost 1 base, with 7 bases between them. The 5'RACE template-switching step produced TCR cDNA and added a universal primer site and UMIs. From the 5' RACE reads, TCRdb called clonotypes with MiXCR, one entry per CDR3 protein. This sample has 300,000 to 400,000 distinct CDR3 sequences, with around 13% found just once. The material sequenced was CD4+ T cells sorted from PBMCs, taken 15 days after the yellow fever booster vaccination. The clonotype originates from a man younger than 30 who received the YFV17D yellow fever vaccine. The chain has TRBV5-1 and TRBJ2-3; D call uncertain. CDR3 DNA sequence: TGCGCCAGCAGCATCGAACGCACAGATACGCAGTATTTT. It is translated as CASSIERTDTQYF.